Shown below are 27 T cell receptor beta chains from a single sample sequenced in a study of blood T cell repertoires in COVID-19 (dated by TCRdb to about 2020). The method was the immunoSEQ multiplex PCR assay. TCRdb obtained this table from immuneACCESS and retained in-frame rearrangements with V and J assigned. These tables miss some clones; where compared with another copy, unresolved V genes account for less than half of the shortfall, and the remainder is unexplained. The sample has tens of thousands of clones on record, about nine tenths of them singletons. The ten largest clones represent nearly 45% of the sample. Material: peripheral blood. Source of these receptors: a human donor in a cohort sampled during active COVID-19.

This clone was counted a few times. The chain links TRBV12-5 to TRBJ2-4; maybe TRBD2 (5 bases). Germline V CDR1 and CDR2: LGHNT, FRNRAP. This CDR3 contains 12 residues. The V end lost 7 bases, the J end lost 8 bases, and 12 bases lay between the germline ends. The CDR3 here is CASAPDGDIQYF. CDR3 nucleotide sequence: TGTGCTAGTGCCCCGGACGGGGACATTCAGTACTTC.

The chain couples TRBV6-5 to TRBJ1-1; 7 bases match TRBD1. The CDR3 is 11 residues long. V shed 6 bases, J shed 7 bases, and the junction held 2 bases outside the gene matches. Germline lookup yields CDR1 MNHEY and CDR2 SVGAGI. In DNA form, the CDR3 reads TGTGCCAGCAGGGGACAGATTGAAGCTTTCTTT. Translated, it gives CASRGQIEAFF.

The chain has TRBV29-1 and TRBJ1-2; TRBD1 matches 7 bases. The germline CDR1 and CDR2 sequences are SQVTM and ANQGSEA. This CDR3 has 13 amino acids. The trim removed 3 bases at V and 5 bases at J, leaving 6 bases unmatched. CDR3 amino acids: CSVDDRVSYGYTF. The CDR3 DNA sequence: TGCAGCGTTGACGACAGGGTATCTTATGGCTACACCTTC.

The chain recombines TRBV2 with TRBJ2-5, with D unclear. Germline V gene lookup returns CDR1 SNHLY and CDR2 FYNNEI. The CDR3 has 13 amino acids. Trimming stripped 2 bases from V and 2 bases from J, with 6 bases between. The CDR3 nucleotides are TGTGCCAGCAGTGAAATGCGACAAGAGACCCAGTACTTC. It encodes CASSEMRQETQYF.

V usage is TRBV7-2 and J usage is TRBJ2-3, with 8 nucleotides matching TRBD2. This CDR3 has 16 amino acids. With V trimmed by 5 bases and J by 8 bases, 15 bases remained unmatched. Germline CDR1 reads SGHTA; CDR2 reads FQGNSA. The CDR3 coding sequence is TGTGCCAGCAGCACCGGCGGGGGGATTGGGACGGCTACGCAGTATTTT. This sequence encodes CASSTGGGIGTATQYF.

J is TRBJ1-3 and V is TRBV5-1, with D perhaps matching TRBD1 (6 bases). The CDR3 extends over 14 amino acids. Trimming pared 5 bases from V and 0 bases from J, leaving 9 bases between. CDR1 SGHRS and CDR2 YFSETQ come from the germline V gene. The CDR3 coding sequence is TGCGCCAGCAGAGAAGGGGGCTCTGGAAACACCATATATTTT. Translation: CASREGGSGNTIYF.

This sequence joins TRBV6-5 and TRBJ1-1, with 9 bases lining up with TRBD1. Trimming removed 10 bases from V and 6 bases from J; junction bases left unmatched: 12. Looked up from germline, CDR1 is MNHEY and CDR2 is SVGAGI. CDR3 length: 14 amino acids. CDR3 nucleotide sequence: TGTGCCACCACCCCGCACAGGGGGCGGTCTGAAGCTTTCTTT. Protein product: CATTPHRGRSEAFF.

V usage is TRBV5-4 and J usage is TRBJ2-5, with 7 bases fitting TRBD2. The CDR3 has 14 residues. Trimming removed 4 bases from V and 2 bases from J; junction bases left unmatched: 5. The V gene's germline CDR1 is SGHNT and CDR2 YYREEE (reference sequence). The CDR3 sequence is CASSREGPQETQYF. Written as DNA, the CDR3 is TGTGCCAGCAGCAGGGAGGGACCTCAAGAGACCCAGTACTTC. Full variable domain (missing parts from reference TRBV5-4 and TRBJ2-5): ETGVTQSPTHLIKTRGQQVTLRCSSQSGHNTVSWYQQALGQGPQFIFQYYREEENGRGNFPPRFSGLQFPNYSSELNVNALELDDSALYLCASSREGPQETQYFGPGTRLLVL.

This clone was recorded once. The chain has TRBV5-1 and TRBJ2-6; D is perhaps TRBD1 (6 bases). This CDR3 has 15 amino acids. The V end lost 4 bases, the J end lost 2 bases, and 10 bases lay between the germline ends. The V gene's germline CDR1 is SGHRS and CDR2 YFSETQ. CDR3 residues: CASSLSGAGANVLTF. CDR3 bases: TGCGCCAGCAGCCTTTCAGGGGCTGGGGCCAACGTCCTGACTTTC.

This rearrangement joins TRBV28 to TRBJ2-5, with 11 bases fitting TRBD2. Trimming at V came to 3 bases and at J to 5 bases, leaving 5 bases not matched to a gene. The germline CDR1 and CDR2 sequences are MDHEN and SYDVKM. CDR3 size: 15 residues. CDR3 in amino acids: CASSLPPSGRETQYF. In DNA form, the CDR3 reads TGTGCCAGCAGTTTGCCCCCTAGCGGGAGGGAGACCCAGTACTTC.

This chain links TRBV5-4 with TRBJ2-7, with TRBD2 matching 9 bases. Losses at the gene ends were 4 bases for V and 4 bases for J; bases not matched to a gene: 6. Germline-derived CDR1 and CDR2 are SGHNT and YYREEE (reference sequence). The CDR3 has 14 residues. This CDR3 is CASSKSGRIYEQYF. CDR3 in DNA: TGTGCCAGCAGCAAAAGCGGGAGGATATACGAGCAGTACTTC.

The CDR3 sequence is CARPGGTLQETQYF. The CDR3 coding sequence is TGTGCCAGGCCTGGGGGGACTTTACAAGAGACCCAGTACTTC. This chain connects TRBV21-1 to TRBJ2-5; TRBD2 was called by the table and not checked on the DNA. TRBV21-1 is tagged as a pseudogene. CDR3 length: 14 residues.

A single count supports this clone. This chain links TRBV18 with TRBJ1-6, with D unclear. Germline CDR1 and CDR2: KGHSH and LQKENI. This CDR3 is built from 13 residues. Deletions cut 3 bases from V and 7 bases from J, with 7 bases between. The chain's CDR3 is CASSPGVNSPLHF. The CDR3 nucleotides are TGTGCCAGCTCACCCGGGGTGAATTCACCCCTCCACTTT.

This rearrangement joins TRBV29-1 to TRBJ1-2, with a possible D match to TRBD1 (6 bases). V was cut by 6 bases and J by 5 bases, with 16 bases left in between. This CDR3 is built from 13 residues. CDR1 and CDR2 (germline): SQVTM, ANQGSEA. The CDR3 sequence: CSVQVATGYGYTF. DNA for the CDR3: TGCAGCGTCCAGGTGGCTACAGGGTATGGCTACACCTTC.

The rearrangement joins TRBV9 to TRBJ1-2; 7 nucleotides agree with TRBD1. The germline V gene has CDR1 SGDLS and CDR2 YYNGEE. Trimming removed 3 bases from V and 3 bases from J; junction bases left unmatched: 5. The CDR3 contains 14 residues. CDR3: CASSARDSYYGYTF. As DNA, the CDR3 is TGTGCCAGCAGCGCCAGGGACAGCTACTATGGCTACACCTTC.

The rearrangement uses TRBV2 and TRBJ2-1; 13 nucleotides agree with TRBD2. Trimming took 6 bases from V and 1 from J; bases not matched to a gene: 9. The length of the CDR3 is 18 residues. The germline gives CDR1 SNHLY, CDR2 FYNNEI. CDR3 in DNA: TGTGCCAGCAGGTCCGGGACTAGCGGGATTCGGTCCTACAATGAGCAGTTCTTC. It encodes CASRSGTSGIRSYNEQFF.

The gene calls are TRBV11-3 and TRBJ1-2; unclear D gene. Trimming took 1 base from V and 4 from J, leaving 13 bases between them. The CDR3 sequence is 15 residues long. CDR1 is SGHNT, CDR2 YENEEA, per germline. The CDR3 sequence: CASSLGQGQSYGYTF. Here the CDR3 DNA reads TGTGCCAGCAGCTTAGGACAAGGTCAATCCTATGGCTACACCTTC.

This rearrangement joins TRBV12-3 or TRBV12-4 to TRBJ1-6, with D possibly matching TRBD1 (6 bases). The CDR3 loop spans 13 amino acids. Between the trimmed V and J ends, which lost 4 bases and 10 bases, there was a span of 11 bases. In DNA, the CDR3 is TGTGCCAGCAGTTACAGGGTGGGGTCACCCCTCCACTTT. Protein product: CASSYRVGSPLHF.

V gene TRBV11-3 combines with J gene TRBJ1-6; weak D call: TRBD1 (6 bases). CDR3 length: 15 residues. V lost 5 bases to trimming and J lost 10 bases, with 18 bases between them. From germline, CDR1 is SGHNT and CDR2 YENEEA. CDR3 region: CASSHRTVRMSPLHF. In nucleotides, the CDR3 is TGTGCCAGCAGCCACCGGACAGTGCGGATGTCACCCCTCCACTTT.

The rearrangement links TRBV10-1 to TRBJ2-5, with D possibly TRBD2 on 6 matching bases. CDR3 size: 16 residues. The germline V and J ends were trimmed by 4 bases and 2 bases, with 17 bases remaining between them. Germline values: CDR1 WNHNN, CDR2 SYGVQD (reference sequence). In DNA form, the CDR3 reads TGCGCCAGCAGTGGCCGGCTAGCGCGGGCGCAAGAGACCCAGTACTTC. Translating it yields CASSGRLARAQETQYF.

DNA for the CDR3: TGTGCCAGCAGCCAACGACAGTGGAACACTGAAGCTTTCTTT. It codes for CASSQRQWNTEAFF. The rearrangement joins TRBV3-1 (or the pseudogene TRBV3-2) to TRBJ1-1; tentative D call: TRBD1 (5 bases). Germline V gene sequence: CDR1 LGHDT, CDR2 YNNKEL (reference sequence). V was shortened by 2 bases and J by 1 base, with 8 bases between the two germline ends. This CDR3 has 14 amino acids.

This sequence joins TRBV28 and TRBJ1-5, with D possibly TRBD1 on 5 matching bases. Germline CDR1 MDHEN, CDR2 SYDVKM. The CDR3 runs 17 residues. Trimming left V 7 bases short and J 7 bases short, with 26 bases between. The CDR3 nucleotides are TGTGCCAGCACATTGGGAACCACGGCGGGGGTAGGACAGCCCCAGCATTTT. Translated, it gives CASTLGTTAGVGQPQHF.

CDR3 sequence (DNA): TGTGCCAGCAGTTTTATAGGGGCCACCGGGGAGCTGTTTTTT. Amino acids: CASSFIGATGELFF. This chain connects TRBV28 to TRBJ2-2, with D maybe TRBD1 (5 bases). Trimming took 3 bases from V and 4 from J, leaving 9 bases between them. The CDR3 length is 14 residues. Germline V lookup: CDR1 MDHEN, CDR2 SYDVKM.

The chain carries TRBV5-4 and TRBJ2-7, with TRBD2 matching over 7 bases. CDR1 is SGHNT and CDR2 is YYREEE in the germline V gene (reference sequence). This CDR3 spans 14 amino acids. Trimming took 3 bases from V and 2 from J; bases not matched to a gene: 5. CDR3 DNA sequence: TGTGCCAGCAGCTATGGGAGGGGTCCCTACGAGCAGTACTTC. It yields the protein CASSYGRGPYEQYF. The full variable domain, in which reference TRBV5-4 and TRBJ2-7 provide the parts outside the CDR3, is ETGVTQSPTHLIKTRGQQVTLRCSSQSGHNTVSWYQQALGQGPQFIFQYYREEENGRGNFPPRFSGLQFPNYSSELNVNALELDDSALYLCASSYGRGPYEQYFGPGTRLTVT.

The V and J genes are TRBV24-1 and TRBJ1-5; D unresolved. The germline V gene encodes CDR1 KGHDR and CDR2 SFDVKD. The V and J ends lost 5 bases and 3 bases respectively, with 13 bases between them. The CDR3 has 15 amino acids. In DNA, the CDR3 is TGTGCCACCAGTGGCTCCAATCAACTCAATCAGCCCCAGCATTTT. Protein: CATSGSNQLNQPQHF.

V usage is TRBV20-1 and J usage is TRBJ2-1, with a tentative D call TRBD2 (5 bases). The CDR3 is 11 amino acids. With 1 base removed from V and 10 bases from J, the gap between germline ends came to 8 bases. Germline loops: CDR1 DFQATT, CDR2 SNEGSKA (reference sequence). The CDR3 here is CSARAPGEQFF. CDR3 bases: TGCAGTGCTAGAGCTCCGGGAGAGCAGTTCTTC.

The chain recombines TRBV4-2 with TRBJ2-6; D remains unclear. V was pared by 4 bases and J by 0 bases, with 19 bases between. The CDR3 contains 19 residues. CDR1 is LGHNA, CDR2 YNFKEQ, per germline. CDR3 bases: TGTGCCAGCAGCCGAGAAGGCCCAGGAACAATCTCTGGGGCCAACGTCCTGACTTTC. Protein sequence: CASSREGPGTISGANVLTF.